This T cell receptor (beta chain) comes out of a study of T-cell reconstitution after alpha-beta-depleted transplantation in children. Unique molecular identifiers tagged the TCRbeta library. TCRdb processed the PCR reads anew with MiXCR; each CDR3 protein has one entry. The sample carries 780,000 or so distinct CDR3 sequences, 16% recorded once. The study, taken as a whole, reports: After one year, T-cell counts and TCRbeta diversity mostly came from new T cells. Reportedly, only several hundred clones from non-depleted graft cells drove alpha-beta T-cell counts at about two months. Some patients showed high day-60 TCRbeta diversity, which derived from surviving recipient T cells and thymic progenitors.

The CDR3 runs 14 residues. Germline CDR1 reads SQVTM; CDR2 reads ANQGSEA. With 3 bases clipped from V and 2 bases from J, the junction kept 4 bases outside the gene matches. As concerns this clonotype: Its target is not known.

The sequence derives from a male patient aged 10-17 years who had a stem cell transplant for acute lymphoblastic leukemia, so the T cells may come from the graft donor. This chain connects TRBV29-1 to TRBJ2-7; 10 nucleotides match TRBD1. Source: PBMCs, mostly from graft donor cells, taken 360 days after TCRalphabeta/CD19-depleted stem cell transplant. CDR3 protein: CSVEGQGTTYEQYF. CDR3 coding DNA: TGCAGCGTTGAGGGACAGGGGACGACCTACGAGCAGTACTTC.